This T cell receptor (beta chain) was found in a study of cytomegalovirus exposure and HLA in healthy donors. This clone was seen a few times. The same CDR3 arises from other DNA sequences in this sample as well. With 2 bases clipped from V and 4 bases from J, the junction kept 4 bases outside the gene matches. Germline lookup yields CDR1 SGDLS and CDR2 YYNGEE. The length of the CDR3 is 17 residues. With 60 Vbeta and 13 Jbeta primers, the PCR was carried out. Data came from immunoSEQ multiplex PCR; TCRdb stores just in-frame clones and leaves some out. The table lists some 120,000 clones, 79% of them singletons, with 3.5% to 5% in the top ten.

J is TRBJ2-3 and V is TRBV9, with TRBD2 matching 16 bases. This clonotype was obtained from a man younger than 40 in good health and CMV-seropositive. The sample consisted of PBMCs. As DNA, the CDR3 is TGTGCCAGCAGCGTCGCCGGGACTAGCGGGGGGGCAGATACGCAGTATTTT. Translating it yields CASSVAGTSGGADTQYF. The whole variable domain, remainder taken from reference TRBV9 and TRBJ2-3, is DSGVTQTPKHLITATGQRVTLRCSPRSGDLSVYWYQQSLDQGLQFLIQYYNGEERAKGNILERFSAQQFPDLHSELNLSSLELGDSALYFCASSVAGTSGGADTQYFGPGTRLTVL.